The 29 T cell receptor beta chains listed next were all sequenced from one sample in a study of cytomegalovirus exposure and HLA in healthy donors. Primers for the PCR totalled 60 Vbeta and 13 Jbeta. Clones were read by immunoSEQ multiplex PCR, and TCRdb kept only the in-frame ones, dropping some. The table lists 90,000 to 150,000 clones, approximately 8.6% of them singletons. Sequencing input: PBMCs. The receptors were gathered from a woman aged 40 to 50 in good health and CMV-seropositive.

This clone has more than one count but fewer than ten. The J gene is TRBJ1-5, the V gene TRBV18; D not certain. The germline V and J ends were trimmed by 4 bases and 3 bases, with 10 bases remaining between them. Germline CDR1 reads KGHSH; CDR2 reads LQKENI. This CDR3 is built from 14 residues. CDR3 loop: CASSRIASNQPQHF. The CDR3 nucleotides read TGTGCCAGCTCACGAATCGCGTCCAATCAGCCCCAGCATTTT.

In DNA, the CDR3 is TGTGCCAGCAGCATGACAGGGGAAGGGGGCTACACCTTC. As protein: CASSMTGEGGYTF. The rearrangement links TRBV7-9 to TRBJ1-2; 8 nucleotides agree with TRBD1. With 5 bases clipped from V and 8 bases from J, the junction kept 7 bases outside the gene matches. The length of the CDR3 is 13 residues. Germline V gives CDR1 SEHNR, CDR2 FQNEAQ (reference sequence). The entire variable domain, with the rest obtained from reference TRBV7-9 and TRBJ1-2, is as follows: DTGVSQNPRHKITKRGQNVTFRCDPISEHNRLYWYRQTLGQGPEFLTYFQNEAQLEKSRLLSDRFSAERPKGSFSTLEIQRTEQGDSAMYLCASSMTGEGGYTFGSGTRLTVV.

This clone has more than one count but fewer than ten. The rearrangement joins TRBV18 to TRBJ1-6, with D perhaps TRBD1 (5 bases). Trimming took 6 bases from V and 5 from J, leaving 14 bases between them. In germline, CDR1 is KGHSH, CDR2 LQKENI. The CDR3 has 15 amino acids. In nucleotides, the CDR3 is TGTGCCAGCTCCCGTGACAGTCTCAATAATTCACCCCTCCACTTT. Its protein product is CASSRDSLNNSPLHF. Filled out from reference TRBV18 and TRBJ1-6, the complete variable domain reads NAGVMQNPRHLVRRRGQEARLRCSPMKGHSHVYWYRQLPEEGLKFMVYLQKENIIDESGMPKERFSAEFPKEGPSILRIQQVVRGDSAAYFCASSRDSLNNSPLHFGNGTRLTVT.

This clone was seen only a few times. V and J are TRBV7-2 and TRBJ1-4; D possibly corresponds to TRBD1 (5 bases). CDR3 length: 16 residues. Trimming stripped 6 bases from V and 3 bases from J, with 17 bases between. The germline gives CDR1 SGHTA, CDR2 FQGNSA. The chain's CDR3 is CASSHGGGWANEKLFF. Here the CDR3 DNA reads TGTGCCAGCAGTCATGGGGGAGGGTGGGCTAATGAAAAACTGTTTTTT.

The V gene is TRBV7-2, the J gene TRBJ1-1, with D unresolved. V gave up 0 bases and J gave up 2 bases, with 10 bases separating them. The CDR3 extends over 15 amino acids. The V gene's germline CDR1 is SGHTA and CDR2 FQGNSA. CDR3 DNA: TGTGCCAGCAGCTTAGCCCCCCATAGTAACACTGAAGCTTTCTTT. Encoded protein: CASSLAPHSNTEAFF.

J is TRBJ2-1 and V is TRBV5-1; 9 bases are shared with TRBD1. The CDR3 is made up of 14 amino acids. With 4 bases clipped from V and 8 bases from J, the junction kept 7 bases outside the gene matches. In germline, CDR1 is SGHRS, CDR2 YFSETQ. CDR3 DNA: TGCGCCAGCAGCCCGGGACAGGGCCCCGATGAGCAGTTCTTC. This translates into CASSPGQGPDEQFF.

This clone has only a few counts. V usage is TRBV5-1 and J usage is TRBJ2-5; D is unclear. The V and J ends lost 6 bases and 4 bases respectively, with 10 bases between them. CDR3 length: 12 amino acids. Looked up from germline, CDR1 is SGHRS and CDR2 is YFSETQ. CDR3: CASTVRGETQYF. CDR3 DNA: TGCGCCAGCACGGTCCGCGGAGAGACCCAGTACTTC.

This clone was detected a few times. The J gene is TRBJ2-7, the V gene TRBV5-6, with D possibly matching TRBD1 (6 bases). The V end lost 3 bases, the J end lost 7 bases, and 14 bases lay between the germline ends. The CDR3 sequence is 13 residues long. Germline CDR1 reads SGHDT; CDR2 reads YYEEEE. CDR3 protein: CASSYPGDREQYF. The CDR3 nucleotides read TGTGCCAGCAGCTACCCAGGGGATCGTGAGCAGTACTTC.

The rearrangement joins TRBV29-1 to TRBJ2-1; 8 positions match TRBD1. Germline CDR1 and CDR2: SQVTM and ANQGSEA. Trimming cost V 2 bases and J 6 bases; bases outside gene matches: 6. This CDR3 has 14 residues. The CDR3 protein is CSVEMDRVGNEQFF. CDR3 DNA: TGCAGCGTTGAAATGGACAGGGTGGGCAATGAGCAGTTCTTC.

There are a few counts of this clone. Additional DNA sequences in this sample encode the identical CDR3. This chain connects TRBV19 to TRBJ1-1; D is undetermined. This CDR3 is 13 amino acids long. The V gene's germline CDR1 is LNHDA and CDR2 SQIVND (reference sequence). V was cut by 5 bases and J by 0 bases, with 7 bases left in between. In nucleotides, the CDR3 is TGTGCCAGTAGTTCCCAGGTGAACACTGAAGCTTTCTTT. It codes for CASSSQVNTEAFF.

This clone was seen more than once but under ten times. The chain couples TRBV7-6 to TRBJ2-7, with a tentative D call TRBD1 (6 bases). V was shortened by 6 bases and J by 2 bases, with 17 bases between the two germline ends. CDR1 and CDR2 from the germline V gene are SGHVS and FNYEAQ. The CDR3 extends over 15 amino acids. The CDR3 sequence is CASSLGGGNPYEQYF. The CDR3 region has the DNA TGTGCCAGCAGTCTAGGTGGGGGCAACCCCTACGAGCAGTACTTC.

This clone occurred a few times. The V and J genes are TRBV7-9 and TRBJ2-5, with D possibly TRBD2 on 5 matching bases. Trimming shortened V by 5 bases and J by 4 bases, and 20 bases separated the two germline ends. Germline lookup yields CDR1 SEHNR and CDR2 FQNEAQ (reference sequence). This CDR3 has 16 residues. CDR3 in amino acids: CASSPWTGKQAETQYF. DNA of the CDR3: TGTGCCAGCAGCCCCTGGACCGGGAAGCAGGCAGAGACCCAGTACTTC.

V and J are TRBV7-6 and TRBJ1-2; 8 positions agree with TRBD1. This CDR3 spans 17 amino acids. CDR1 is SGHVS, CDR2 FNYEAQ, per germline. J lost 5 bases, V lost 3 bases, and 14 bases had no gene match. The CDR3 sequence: CASSLGQAGSASYGYTF. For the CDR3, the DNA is TGTGCCAGCAGCTTGGGACAGGCCGGATCGGCCTCTTATGGCTACACCTTC.

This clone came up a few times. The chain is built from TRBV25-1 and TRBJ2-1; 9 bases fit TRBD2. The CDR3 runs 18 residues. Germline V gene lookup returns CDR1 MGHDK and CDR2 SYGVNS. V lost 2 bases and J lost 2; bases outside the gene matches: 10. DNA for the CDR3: TGTGCCAGCAGTGAAGTGGGGCGGGGGGGGAAGGCCTACAATGAGCAGTTCTTC. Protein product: CASSEVGRGGKAYNEQFF. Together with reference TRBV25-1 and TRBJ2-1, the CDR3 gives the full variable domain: EADIYQTPRYLVIGTGKKITLECSQTMGHDKMYWYQQDPGMELHLIHYSYGVNSTEKGDLSSESTVSRIRTEHFPLTLESARPSHTSQYLCASSEVGRGGKAYNEQFFGPGTRLTVL.

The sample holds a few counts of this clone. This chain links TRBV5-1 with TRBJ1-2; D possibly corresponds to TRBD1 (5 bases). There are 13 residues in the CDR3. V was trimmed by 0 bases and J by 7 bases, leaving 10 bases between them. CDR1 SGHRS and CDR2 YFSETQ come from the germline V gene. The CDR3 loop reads CASSLGQGGGYTF. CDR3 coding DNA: TGCGCCAGCAGCTTGGGTCAGGGCGGTGGCTACACCTTC.

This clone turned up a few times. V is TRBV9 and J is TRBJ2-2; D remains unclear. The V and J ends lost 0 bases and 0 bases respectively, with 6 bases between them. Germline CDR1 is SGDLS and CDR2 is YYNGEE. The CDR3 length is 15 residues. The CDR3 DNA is TGTGCCAGCAGCGTAGACAGTACGAACACCGGGGAGCTGTTTTTT. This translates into CASSVDSTNTGELFF.

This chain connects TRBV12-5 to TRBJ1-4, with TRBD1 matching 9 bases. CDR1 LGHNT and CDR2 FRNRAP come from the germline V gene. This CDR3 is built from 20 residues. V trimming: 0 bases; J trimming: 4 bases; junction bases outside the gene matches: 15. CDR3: CASGLVPRRTGVRNNEKLFF. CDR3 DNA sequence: TGTGCTAGTGGTTTGGTACCCCGAAGGACAGGGGTTAGGAATAATGAAAAACTGTTTTTT.

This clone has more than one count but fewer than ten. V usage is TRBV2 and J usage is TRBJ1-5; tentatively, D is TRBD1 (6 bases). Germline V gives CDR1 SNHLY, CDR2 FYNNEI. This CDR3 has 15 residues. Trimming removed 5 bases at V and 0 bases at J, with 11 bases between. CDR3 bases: TGTGCCAGCAGTTTGGACAGTTATAGCAATCAGCCCCAGCATTTT. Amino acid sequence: CASSLDSYSNQPQHF. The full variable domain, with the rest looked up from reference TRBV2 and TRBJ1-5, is EPEVTQTPSHQVTQMGQEVILRCVPISNHLYFYWYRQILGQKVEFLVSFYNNEISEKSEIFDDQFSVERPDGSNFTLKIRSTKLEDSAMYFCASSLDSYSNQPQHFGDGTRLSIL.

The CDR3 DNA reads as TGTGCCAGCACCCCGGAGGGGGCCCTGAACACTGAAGCTTTCTTT. Translation: CASTPEGALNTEAFF. V and J are TRBV6-5 and TRBJ1-1; 7 nucleotides align to TRBD1. Per the germline V gene, CDR1 is MNHEY and CDR2 is SVGAGI. V shed 7 bases and J 0 bases; nucleotides not matched to a gene: 8. The CDR3 consists of 15 residues.

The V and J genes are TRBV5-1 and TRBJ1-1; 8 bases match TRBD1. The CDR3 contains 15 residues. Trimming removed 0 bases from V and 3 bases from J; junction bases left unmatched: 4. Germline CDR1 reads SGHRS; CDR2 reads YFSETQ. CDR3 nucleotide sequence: TGCGCCAGCAGCTTGGCCGCGACAGGGGACACTGAAGCTTTCTTT. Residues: CASSLAATGDTEAFF.

CDR3 amino acids: CASSLRYSEDTQYF. The CDR3 DNA reads as TGCGCCAGCAGCTTACGATACAGTGAAGATACGCAGTATTTT. This rearrangement joins TRBV5-1 to TRBJ2-3, with unresolved D. The CDR3 has 14 amino acids. CDR1 and CDR2 from the germline V gene are SGHRS and YFSETQ. The V end lost 2 bases, the J end lost 5 bases, and 12 bases lay between the germline ends.

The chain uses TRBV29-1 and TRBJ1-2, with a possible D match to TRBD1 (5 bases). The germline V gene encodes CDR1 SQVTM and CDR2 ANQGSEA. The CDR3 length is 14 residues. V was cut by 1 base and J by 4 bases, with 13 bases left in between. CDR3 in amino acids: CSVEAPDRFYGYTF. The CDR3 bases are TGCAGCGTTGAAGCCCCCGACAGATTCTATGGCTACACCTTC.

The CDR3 DNA follows: TGTGCCTGGAGTAGTAGCAGGGCCTATGGCTACACCTTC. Amino acid sequence: CAWSSSRAYGYTF. This sequence joins TRBV30 and TRBJ1-2; TRBD1 might be the D (5 bases). The germline V gene encodes CDR1 GTSNPN and CDR2 SVGIG (reference sequence). The CDR3 length is 13 residues. Trimming pared 2 bases from V and 4 bases from J, leaving 11 bases between.

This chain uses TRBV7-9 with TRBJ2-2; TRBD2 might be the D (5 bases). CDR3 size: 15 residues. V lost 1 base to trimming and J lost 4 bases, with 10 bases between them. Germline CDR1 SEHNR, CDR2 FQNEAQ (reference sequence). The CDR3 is CASSLGSAGTGELFF. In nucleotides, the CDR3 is TGTGCCAGCAGCTTAGGTTCGGCGGGCACCGGGGAGCTGTTTTTT.

The chain's CDR3 is CSVAGGAGREAQYF. In DNA, the CDR3 is TGCAGCGTGGCCGGTGGGGCAGGGCGTGAGGCCCAGTACTTC. The chain couples TRBV29-1 to TRBJ2-5; weak D call: TRBD1 (5 bases). CDR1 is SQVTM and CDR2 is ANQGSEA in the germline V gene. The CDR3 sequence is 14 residues long. Trimming stripped 6 bases from V and 9 bases from J, with 23 bases between.

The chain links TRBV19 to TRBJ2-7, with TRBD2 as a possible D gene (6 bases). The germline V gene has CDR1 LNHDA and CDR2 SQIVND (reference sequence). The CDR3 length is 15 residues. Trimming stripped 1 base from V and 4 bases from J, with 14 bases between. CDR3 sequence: CASSIAGGSSYEQYF. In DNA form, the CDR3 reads TGTGCCAGTAGTATAGCCGGAGGGAGTAGTTACGAGCAGTACTTC.

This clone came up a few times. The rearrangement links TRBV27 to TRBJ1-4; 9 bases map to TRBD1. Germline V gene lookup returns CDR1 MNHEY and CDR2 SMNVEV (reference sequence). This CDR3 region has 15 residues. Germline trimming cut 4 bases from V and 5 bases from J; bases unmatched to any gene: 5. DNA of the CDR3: TGTGCCAGCAGTTCACAGGGGGCCTCGAATGAAAAACTGTTTTTT. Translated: CASSSQGASNEKLFF.

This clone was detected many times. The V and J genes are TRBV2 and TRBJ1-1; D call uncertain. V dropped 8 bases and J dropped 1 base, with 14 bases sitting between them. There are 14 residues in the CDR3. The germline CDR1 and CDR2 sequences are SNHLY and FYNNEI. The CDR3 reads CASVDFGSNTEAFF. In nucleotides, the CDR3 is TGTGCCAGCGTCGACTTTGGCTCGAACACTGAAGCTTTCTTT.

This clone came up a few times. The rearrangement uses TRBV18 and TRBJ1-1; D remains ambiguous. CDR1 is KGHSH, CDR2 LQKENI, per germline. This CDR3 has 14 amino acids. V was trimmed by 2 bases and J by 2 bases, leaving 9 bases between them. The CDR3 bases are TGTGCCAGCTCACCAAACAGAGACAACACTGAAGCTTTCTTT. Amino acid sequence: CASSPNRDNTEAFF. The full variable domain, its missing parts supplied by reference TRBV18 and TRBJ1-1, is NAGVMQNPRHLVRRRGQEARLRCSPMKGHSHVYWYRQLPEEGLKFMVYLQKENIIDESGMPKERFSAEFPKEGPSILRIQQVVRGDSAAYFCASSPNRDNTEAFFGQGTRLTVV.